Listed below are T cell receptor beta chains from one sample, sequenced in a study of cytomegalovirus exposure and HLA in healthy donors. Sequencing was performed with immunoSEQ multiplex PCR; in TCRdb, only in-frame clones are kept and a portion is missing. The sample comprises 90,000 to 140,000 clones, around 73% of which are singletons, and around 1.3% rests with the top ten. Sequenced input: PBMCs. The receptors derive from a man aged 30 to 45 in good health and CMV-seronegative. CDR3s include the opening cysteine and the closing phenylalanine or tryptophan. Each record gives: V gene, J gene, clone size, CDR3 protein. Clone size is not always given. Where it is, it says once, few, many or a class for expanded clones.

TRBV5-4	TRBJ2-1	.	CASSSGLAGVSGNEQFF
TRBV6-1	TRBJ2-2	.	CASSELGAGTGELFF
TRBV28	TRBJ2-3	.	CASSLPGETDTQYF
TRBV6-5	TRBJ1-5	.	CASRDRDQPQHF
TRBV6-1	TRBJ1-4	.	CASSRGGFANEKLFF
TRBV5-5	TRBJ1-1	.	CASSWEDGAFF
TRBV10-3	TRBJ1-5	.	CAISQGNQPQHF
TRBV6-4	TRBJ1-2	.	CASSDSGHSGYTF
TRBV13	.	.	CASSTGTGASYEQYF
TRBV5-1	TRBJ2-6	few	CASSLIAGANVLTF
TRBV28	TRBJ2-7	.	CASSPTGTPSDEQYF
TRBV4-3	TRBJ2-5	.	CASSRGQRETQYF
TRBV28	TRBJ1-4	.	CASSEDRWGGEKLFF
TRBV9	TRBJ2-5	.	CASSVEFTVETQYF
TRBV28	TRBJ1-1	.	CASRDRRGPNAEAFF
TRBV11-2	TRBJ1-4	.	CASSLARQGVNEKLFF
TRBV6-5	TRBJ1-3	.	CASSYGGGNTIYF
TRBV5-1	TRBJ2-3	.	CASSPTGGRDTQYF
TRBV7-2	TRBJ2-5	few	CASSSSGRSEETQYF
TRBV28	TRBJ2-7	.	CASSLRLAGAPYEQYF
TRBV12-5	TRBJ2-7	once	CASGLVPLGRGGEQYF
TRBV9	TRBJ2-5	once	CASSVVGSQETQYF
TRBV18	TRBJ2-3	.	CASSSTSTDTQYF
TRBV6-5	TRBJ2-1	.	CASSQREGYEQFF
TRBV19	TRBJ1-2	.	CASSRIPGAGYGYTF
TRBV28	TRBJ2-7	.	CASNPSGSMGHEQYF
TRBV7-2	TRBJ1-2	.	CASSPGQGGYGYTF
TRBV29-1	TRBJ1-2	once	CSVELPYVYGYTF